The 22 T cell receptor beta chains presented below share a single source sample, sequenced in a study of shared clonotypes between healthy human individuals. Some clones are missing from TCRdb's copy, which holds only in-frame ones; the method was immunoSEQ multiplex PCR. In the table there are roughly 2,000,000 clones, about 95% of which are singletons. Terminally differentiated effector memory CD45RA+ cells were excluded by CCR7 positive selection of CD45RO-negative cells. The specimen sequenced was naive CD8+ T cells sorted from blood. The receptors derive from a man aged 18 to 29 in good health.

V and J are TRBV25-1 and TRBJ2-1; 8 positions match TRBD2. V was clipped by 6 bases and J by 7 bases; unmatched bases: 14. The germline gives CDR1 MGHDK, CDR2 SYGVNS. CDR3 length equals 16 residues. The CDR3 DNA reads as TGTGCCAGCAGCGCCCAACCCAGCGGGGGCTTGAATGAGCAGTTCTTC. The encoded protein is CASSAQPSGGLNEQFF.

The CDR3 DNA sequence: TGTGCCAGCAGGGGGGGGGTTAATTCACCCCTCCACTTT. Amino acids: CASRGGVNSPLHF. The rearrangement joins TRBV28 to TRBJ1-6; TRBD1 is a possible D gene (5 bases). Trimming took 6 bases from V and 6 from J, leaving 9 bases between them. The germline V gene encodes CDR1 MDHEN and CDR2 SYDVKM. CDR3 length equals 13 residues. The full variable domain, completed using reference TRBV28 and TRBJ1-6, is DVKVTQSSRYLVKRTGEKVFLECVQDMDHENMFWYRQDPGLGLRLIYFSYDVKMKEKGDIPEGYSVSREKKERFSLILESASTNQTSMYLCASRGGVNSPLHFGNGTRLTVT.

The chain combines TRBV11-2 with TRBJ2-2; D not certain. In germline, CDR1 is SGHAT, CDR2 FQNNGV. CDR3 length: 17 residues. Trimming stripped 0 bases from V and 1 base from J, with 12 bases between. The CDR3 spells CASSLENYRENTGELFF. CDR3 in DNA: TGTGCCAGCAGCTTAGAAAATTACCGAGAGAACACCGGGGAGCTGTTTTTT.

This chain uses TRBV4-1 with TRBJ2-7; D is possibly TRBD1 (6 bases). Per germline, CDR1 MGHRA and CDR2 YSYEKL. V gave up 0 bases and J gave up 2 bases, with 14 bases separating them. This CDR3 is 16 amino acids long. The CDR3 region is CASSQDKGDITYEQYF. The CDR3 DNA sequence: TGCGCCAGCAGCCAAGATAAAGGGGACATTACCTACGAGCAGTACTTC.

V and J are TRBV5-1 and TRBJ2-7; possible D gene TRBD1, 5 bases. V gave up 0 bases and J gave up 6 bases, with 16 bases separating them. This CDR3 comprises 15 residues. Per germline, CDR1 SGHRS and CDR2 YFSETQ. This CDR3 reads CASSLATAGFSEQYF. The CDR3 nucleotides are TGCGCCAGCAGCTTGGCCACGGCAGGGTTTAGCGAGCAGTACTTC.

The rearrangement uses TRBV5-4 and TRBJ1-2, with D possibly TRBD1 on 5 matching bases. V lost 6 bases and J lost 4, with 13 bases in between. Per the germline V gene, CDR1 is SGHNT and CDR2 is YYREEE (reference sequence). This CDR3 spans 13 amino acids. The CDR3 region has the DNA TGTGCCAGCACCTCGGGGCCTCTCTATGGCTACACCTTC. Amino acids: CASTSGPLYGYTF.

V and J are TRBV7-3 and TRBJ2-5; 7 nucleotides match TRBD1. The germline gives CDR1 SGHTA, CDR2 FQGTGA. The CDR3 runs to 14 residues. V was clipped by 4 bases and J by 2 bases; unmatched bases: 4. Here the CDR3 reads CASSSGQPQETQYF. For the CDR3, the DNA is TGTGCCAGCAGCTCGGGACAGCCGCAAGAGACCCAGTACTTC.

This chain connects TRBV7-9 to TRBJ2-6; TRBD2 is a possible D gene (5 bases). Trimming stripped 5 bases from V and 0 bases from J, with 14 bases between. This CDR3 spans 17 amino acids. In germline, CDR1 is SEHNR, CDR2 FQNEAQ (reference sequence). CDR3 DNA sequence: TGTGCCAGCAGCCCCCTTTCCGGGGACTCTGGGGCCAACGTCCTGACTTTC. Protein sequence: CASSPLSGDSGANVLTF. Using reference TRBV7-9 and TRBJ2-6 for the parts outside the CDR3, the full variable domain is DTGVSQNPRHKITKRGQNVTFRCDPISEHNRLYWYRQTLGQGPEFLTYFQNEAQLEKSRLLSDRFSAERPKGSFSTLEIQRTEQGDSAMYLCASSPLSGDSGANVLTFGAGSRLTVL.

The DNA of the CDR3 is TGTGCCAGCAGTTTAGGAACAGGATTCCGGGAGACCCAGTACTTC. Its protein product is CASSLGTGFRETQYF. The V gene is TRBV28, the J gene TRBJ2-5; D possibly corresponds to TRBD1 (5 bases). Germline loops: CDR1 MDHEN, CDR2 SYDVKM. The CDR3 contains 15 residues. V lost 2 bases and J lost 5, with 15 bases in between.

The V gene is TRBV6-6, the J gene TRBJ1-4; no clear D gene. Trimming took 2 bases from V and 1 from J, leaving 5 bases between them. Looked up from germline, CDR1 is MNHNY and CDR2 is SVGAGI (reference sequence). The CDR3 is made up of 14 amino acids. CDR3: CASSYAGTNEKLFF. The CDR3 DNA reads TGTGCCAGCAGTTACGCGGGAACTAATGAAAAACTGTTTTTT.

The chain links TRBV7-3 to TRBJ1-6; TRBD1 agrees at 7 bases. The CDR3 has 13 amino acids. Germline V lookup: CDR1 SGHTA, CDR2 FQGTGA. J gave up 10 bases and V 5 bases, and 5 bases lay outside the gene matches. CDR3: CASSKGTDSPLHF. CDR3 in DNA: TGTGCCAGCAGCAAGGGGACAGACTCACCCCTCCACTTT. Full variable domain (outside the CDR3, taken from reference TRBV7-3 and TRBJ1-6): GAGVSQTPSNKVTEKGKYVELRCDPISGHTALYWYRQSLGQGPEFLIYFQGTGAADDSGLPNDRFFAVRPEGSVSTLKIQRTERGDSAVYLCASSKGTDSPLHFGNGTRLTVT.

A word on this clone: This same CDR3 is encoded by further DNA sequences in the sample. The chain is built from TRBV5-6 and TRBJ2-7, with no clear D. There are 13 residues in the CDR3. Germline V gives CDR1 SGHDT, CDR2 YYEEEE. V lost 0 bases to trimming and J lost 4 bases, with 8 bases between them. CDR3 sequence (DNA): TGTGCCAGCAGCTTGGGGGGTGGTTACGAGCAGTACTTC. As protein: CASSLGGGYEQYF. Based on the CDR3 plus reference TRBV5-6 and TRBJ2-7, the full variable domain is DAGVTQSPTHLIKTRGQQVTLRCSPKSGHDTVSWYQQALGQGPQFIFQYYEEEERQRGNFPDRFSGHQFPNYSSELNVNALLLGDSALYLCASSLGGGYEQYFGPGTRLTVT.

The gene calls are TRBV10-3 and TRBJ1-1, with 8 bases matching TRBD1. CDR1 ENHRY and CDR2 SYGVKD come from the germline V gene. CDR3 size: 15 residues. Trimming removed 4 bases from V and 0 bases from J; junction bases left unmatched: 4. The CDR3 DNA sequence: TGTGCCATCAGTGGGAGACAGGGGATGAACACTGAAGCTTTCTTT. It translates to CAISGRQGMNTEAFF.

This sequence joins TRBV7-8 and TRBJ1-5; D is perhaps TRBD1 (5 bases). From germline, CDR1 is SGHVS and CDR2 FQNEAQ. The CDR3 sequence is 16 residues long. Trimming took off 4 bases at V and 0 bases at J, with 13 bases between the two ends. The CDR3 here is CASSSHGGDSNQPQHF. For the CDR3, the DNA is TGTGCCAGCAGCTCCCATGGGGGTGATAGCAATCAGCCCCAGCATTTT. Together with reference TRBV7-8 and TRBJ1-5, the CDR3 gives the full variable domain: GAGVSQSPRYKVAKRGQDVALRCDPISGHVSLFWYQQALGQGPEFLTYFQNEAQLDKSGLPSDRFFAERPEGSVSTLKIQRTQQEDSAVYLCASSSHGGDSNQPQHFGDGTRLSIL.

CDR3 sequence (DNA): TGTGCCAGCAGCCCCGCCGGGGTTAGCACAGATACGCAGTATTTT. As protein: CASSPAGVSTDTQYF. V and J are TRBV7-9 and TRBJ2-3; maybe TRBD2 (5 bases). Germline V gene sequence: CDR1 SEHNR, CDR2 FQNEAQ (reference sequence). The CDR3 totals 15 residues. V lost 5 bases, J lost 0 bases, and 12 bases lay in between.

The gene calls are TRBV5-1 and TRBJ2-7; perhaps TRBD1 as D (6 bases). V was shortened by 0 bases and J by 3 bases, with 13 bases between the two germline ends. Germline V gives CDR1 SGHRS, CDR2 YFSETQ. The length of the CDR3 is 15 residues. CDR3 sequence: CASSLETGYLYEQYF. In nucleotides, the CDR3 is TGCGCCAGCAGCTTGGAAACAGGGTACCTCTACGAGCAGTACTTC.

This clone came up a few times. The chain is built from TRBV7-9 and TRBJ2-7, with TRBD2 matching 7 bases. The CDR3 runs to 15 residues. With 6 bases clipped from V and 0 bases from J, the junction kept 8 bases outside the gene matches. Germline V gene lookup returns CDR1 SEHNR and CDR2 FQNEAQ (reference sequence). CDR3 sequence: CASRPLAGSSYEQYF. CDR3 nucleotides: TGTGCCAGCAGACCCTTAGCGGGCAGCTCCTACGAGCAGTACTTC.

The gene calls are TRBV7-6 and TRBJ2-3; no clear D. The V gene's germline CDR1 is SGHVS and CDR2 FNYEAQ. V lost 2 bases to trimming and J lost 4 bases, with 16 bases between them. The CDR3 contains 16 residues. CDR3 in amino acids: CASSLFPGPAPDTQYF. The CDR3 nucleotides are TGTGCCAGCAGCTTATTTCCTGGGCCAGCCCCAGATACGCAGTATTTT.

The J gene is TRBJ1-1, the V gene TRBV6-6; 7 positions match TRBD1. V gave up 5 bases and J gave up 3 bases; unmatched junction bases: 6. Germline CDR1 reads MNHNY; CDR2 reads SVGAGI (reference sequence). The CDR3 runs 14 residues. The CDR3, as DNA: TGTGCCAGCAGTATCGGCGACAGGGACACTGAAGCTTTCTTT. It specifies CASSIGDRDTEAFF.

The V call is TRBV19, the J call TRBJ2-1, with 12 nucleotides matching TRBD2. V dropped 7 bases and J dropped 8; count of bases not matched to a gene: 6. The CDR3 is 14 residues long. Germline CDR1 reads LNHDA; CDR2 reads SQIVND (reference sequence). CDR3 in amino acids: CASKSLAGGDEQFF. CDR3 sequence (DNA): TGTGCCAGTAAAAGTCTAGCGGGAGGGGATGAGCAGTTCTTC. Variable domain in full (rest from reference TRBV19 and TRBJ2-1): DGGITQSPKYLFRKEGQNVTLSCEQNLNHDAMYWYRQDPGQGLRLIYYSQIVNDFQKGDIAEGYSVSREKKESFPLTVTSAQKNPTAFYLCASKSLAGGDEQFFGPGTRLTVL.

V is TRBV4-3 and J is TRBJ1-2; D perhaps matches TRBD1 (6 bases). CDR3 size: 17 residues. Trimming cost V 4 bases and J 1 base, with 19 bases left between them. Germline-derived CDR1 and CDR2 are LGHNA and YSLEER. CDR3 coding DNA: TGCGCCAGCAGCCCAGAGGACAGCACCGATTTTAACTATGGCTACACCTTC. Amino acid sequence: CASSPEDSTDFNYGYTF.

CDR3 sequence: CASSLGPDRAGYYGYTF. Here the CDR3 DNA reads TGTGCCAGCAGCTTGGGACCCGACAGGGCGGGTTACTATGGCTACACCTTC. The chain uses TRBV5-4 and TRBJ1-2, with 7 bases identical to TRBD1. The CDR3 has 17 amino acids. Trimming removed 0 bases from V and 3 bases from J; junction bases left unmatched: 11. CDR1 is SGHNT and CDR2 is YYREEE in the germline V gene (reference sequence).